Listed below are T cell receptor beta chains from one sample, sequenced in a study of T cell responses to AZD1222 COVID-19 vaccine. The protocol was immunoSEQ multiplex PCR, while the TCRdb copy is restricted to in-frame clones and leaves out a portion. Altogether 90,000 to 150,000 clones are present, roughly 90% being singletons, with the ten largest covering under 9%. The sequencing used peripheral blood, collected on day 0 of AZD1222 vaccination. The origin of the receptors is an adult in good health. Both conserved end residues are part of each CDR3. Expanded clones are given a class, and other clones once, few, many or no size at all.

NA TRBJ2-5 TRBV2 CASTLSAETQYF
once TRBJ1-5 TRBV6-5 CASRKGRYSNQPQHF
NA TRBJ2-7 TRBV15 CATSQYGINYEQYF
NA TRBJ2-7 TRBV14 CASSQGQGAFYEQYF
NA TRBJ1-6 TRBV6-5 CASSQRRLNSPLHF
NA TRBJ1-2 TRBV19 CASSIEPMAPYGYTF
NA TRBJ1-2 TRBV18 CASSPATGYIEDYGYTF
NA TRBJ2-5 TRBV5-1 CASSLIAGAQETQYF
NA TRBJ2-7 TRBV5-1 CASSSARLALGYEQYF
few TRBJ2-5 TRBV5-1 CASSLGAGAAETQYF
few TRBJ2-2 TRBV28 CASSLGGLGTGELFF
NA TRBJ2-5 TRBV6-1 CASSESGGETQYF
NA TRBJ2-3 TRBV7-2 CASSLVRIAVVTDTQYF